This note documents a single T cell receptor (beta chain) sequence. Its antigen is not known. These data belong to a study of PD-1 blockade in classical Hodgkin lymphoma. Findings and limits, study-wide: Newly diagnosed patients reportedly trailed healthy donors in baseline TCR diversity. Diversity similar to that of newly diagnosed patients was seen at baseline in complete responders.

Method: immunoSEQ multiplex PCR; TCRdb's copy keeps in-frame clones and lacks some. This sample has about 43,000 clones, with approximately 70% found just once. The CDR3 length is 15 residues. Every patient relapsed after autologous stem cell transplantation, and brentuximab vedotin exposure varied. The V gene is TRBV21-1, the J gene TRBJ2-1; the D segment call TRBD2 is taken from the table without a DNA check. TRBV21-1 is a documented pseudogene. The sample here was peripheral blood mononuclear cells (PBMCs), taken before the second cycle of nivolumab. The clonotype comes from a human donor with classical Hodgkin lymphoma. CDR3 in DNA: TGTGCCAGCAGCAAAACAAAACTAGCGATGGTTGAGCAGTTCTTC. This encodes CASSKTKLAMVEQFF.